This TCR beta chain was recorded in a study of tumor-infiltrating lymphocytes in primary liver carcinoma. Looking at the study overall: The study included patients who were men and women aged 30 to 69 years. Tissue type made little difference to sample yields of roughly 3.65 to 7.5 million productive TCRbeta reads. Whole-study findings and limits: CD8+ and CD4+ repertoires went uncompared, the samples being bulk unsorted.

RNA isolated from unsorted whole blood supplied the blood RNA, with germline DNA also extracted. With a constant-region primer, TCR beta cDNA was made from around 520 ng of total RNA. Each TCR beta library was derived from three nested multiplex PCR rounds that employed slightly modified ARM-PCR. TCRdb recomputed calls from the multiplex PCR reads with MiXCR, one row per CDR3 protein. The table has fewer than 350,000 distinct CDR3 sequences, less than 65% seen once. This clonotype was detected ten times or more. Its cognate antigen is unknown. Sequenced sample: peripheral blood. The source of this sequence is a middle-aged man with primary liver carcinoma and hepatitis B virus infection.

CDR3 sequence reads: CSVEGSGQDEKLFF. For the CDR3, the DNA is TGCAGCGTTGAAGGATCCGGGCAGGATGAAAAACTGTTTTTT. The chain employs TRBV29-1 and TRBJ1-4, with D hard to call. The CDR3 spans 14 residues. Germline CDR1 reads SQVTM; CDR2 reads ANQGSEA. V lost 1 base, J lost 6 bases, and 12 bases lay in between.